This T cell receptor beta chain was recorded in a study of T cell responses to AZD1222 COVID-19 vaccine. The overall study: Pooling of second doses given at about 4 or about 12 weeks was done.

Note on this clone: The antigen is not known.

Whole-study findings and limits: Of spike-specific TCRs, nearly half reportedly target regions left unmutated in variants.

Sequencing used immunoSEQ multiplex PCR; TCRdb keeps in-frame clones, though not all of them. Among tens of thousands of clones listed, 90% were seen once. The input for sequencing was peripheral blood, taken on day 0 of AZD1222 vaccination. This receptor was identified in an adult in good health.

The CDR3, as DNA: TGTGCCAGCAGTTTTATTGCGGGGGTACAGGTCAGCAATCAGCCCCAGCATTTT. This translates into CASSFIAGVQVSNQPQHF. V is TRBV28 and J is TRBJ1-5; tentatively, D is TRBD1 (5 bases). Trimming stripped 3 bases from V and 1 base from J, with 19 bases between. Germline CDR1 MDHEN, CDR2 SYDVKM. The CDR3 spans 18 residues.